The clone carrying this T cell receptor beta chain was seen at least ten times. The data originate from a study of T cell repertoires in cytomegalovirus infection. V lost 2 bases and J 3 bases, leaving 16 bases between the germline ends. Germline CDR1 reads SGHVS; CDR2 reads FQNEAQ. This CDR3 contains 16 residues. One entry per CDR3 protein, called by TCRdb with MiXCR from the reads. The data contain around 170,000 distinct CDR3 sequences, approximately 17% of them seen just once; the ten biggest clones take up roughly 20%. The TCR was taken from a human donor in good health (CMV status not recorded). Some clones in this sample may be carry-over from other donors' samples. The sequencing sample was made of CD8+ T cells from PBMCs. The V gene is TRBV7-8, the J gene TRBJ1-1; a possible D gene is TRBD1 (5 bases). DNA of the CDR3: TGTGCCAGCAGCTTATCCGAGGGGTTAGAGGACACTGAAGCTTTCTTT. It encodes CASSLSEGLEDTEAFF.